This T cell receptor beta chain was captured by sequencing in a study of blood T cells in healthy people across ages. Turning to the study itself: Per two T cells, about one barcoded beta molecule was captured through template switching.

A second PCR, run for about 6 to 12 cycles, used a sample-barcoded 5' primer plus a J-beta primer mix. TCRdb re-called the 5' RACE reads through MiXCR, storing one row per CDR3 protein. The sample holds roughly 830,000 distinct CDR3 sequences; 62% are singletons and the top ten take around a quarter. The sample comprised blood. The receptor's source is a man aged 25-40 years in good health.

CDR3 in amino acids: CASSRSRGCEQFF. The CDR3 DNA is TGTGCCAGTAGTCGTAGCCGCGGGTGTGAGCAGTTCTTC. The V call is TRBV19, the J call TRBJ2-1; tentatively, D is TRBD2 (5 bases). V lost 5 bases, J lost 9 bases, and 14 bases lay in between. Germline CDR1 reads LNHDA; CDR2 reads SQIVND (reference sequence). This CDR3 contains 13 residues.